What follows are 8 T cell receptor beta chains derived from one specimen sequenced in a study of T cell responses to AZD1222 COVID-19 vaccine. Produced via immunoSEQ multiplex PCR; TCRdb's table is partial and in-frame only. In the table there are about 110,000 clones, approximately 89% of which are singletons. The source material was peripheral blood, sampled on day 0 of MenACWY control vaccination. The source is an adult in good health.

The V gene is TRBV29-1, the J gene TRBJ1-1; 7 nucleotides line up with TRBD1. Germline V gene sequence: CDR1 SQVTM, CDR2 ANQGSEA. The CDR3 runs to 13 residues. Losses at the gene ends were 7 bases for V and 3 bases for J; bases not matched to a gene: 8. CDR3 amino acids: CSGRQGEYTEAFF. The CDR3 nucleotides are TGCAGCGGCCGACAGGGCGAATACACTGAAGCTTTCTTT.

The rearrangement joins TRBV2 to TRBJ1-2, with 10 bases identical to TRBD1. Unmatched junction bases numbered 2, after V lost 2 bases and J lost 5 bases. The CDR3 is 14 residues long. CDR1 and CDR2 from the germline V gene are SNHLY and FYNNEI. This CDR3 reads CASSEMGQGYGYTF. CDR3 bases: TGTGCCAGCAGTGAAATGGGACAGGGGTATGGCTACACCTTC.

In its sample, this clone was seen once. The CDR3 is CASSPAGGVLSTDTQYF. In nucleotides, the CDR3 is TGTGCCAGCAGCCCAGCGGGAGGGGTACTCAGCACAGATACGCAGTATTTT. The chain has TRBV4-2 and TRBJ2-3; 10 bases are a match to TRBD2. V lost 4 bases and J lost 0; bases outside the gene matches: 7. This CDR3 is built from 17 residues. Germline CDR1 is LGHNA and CDR2 is YNFKEQ.

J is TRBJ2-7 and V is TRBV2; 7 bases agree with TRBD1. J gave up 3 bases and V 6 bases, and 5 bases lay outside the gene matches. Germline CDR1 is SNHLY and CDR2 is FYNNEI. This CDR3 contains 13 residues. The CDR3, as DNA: TGTGCCAGCAGAGGTGGGACAGACTACGAGCAGTACTTC. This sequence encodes CASRGGTDYEQYF.

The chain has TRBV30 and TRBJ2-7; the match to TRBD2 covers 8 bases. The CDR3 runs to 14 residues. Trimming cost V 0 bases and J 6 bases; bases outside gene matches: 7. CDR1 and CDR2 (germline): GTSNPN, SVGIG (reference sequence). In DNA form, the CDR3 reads TGTGCCTGGAGTGTACAGGGCGGGGGGTTCGAGCAGTACTTC. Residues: CAWSVQGGGFEQYF.

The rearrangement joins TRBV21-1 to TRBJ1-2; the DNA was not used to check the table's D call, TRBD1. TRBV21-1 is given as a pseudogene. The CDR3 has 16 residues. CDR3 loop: CASSLLRRAANYGYTF. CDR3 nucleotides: TGTGCCAGCAGCCTCCTCCGCAGGGCGGCGAACTATGGCTACACCTTC.

Here the CDR3 DNA reads TGCGCCAGCAGCCAAGATCGCGAGCAGCCCCAGCATTTT. Amino acids: CASSQDREQPQHF. The gene calls are TRBV4-3 and TRBJ1-5; no definite D call. The CDR3 runs 13 residues. CDR1 and CDR2 from the germline V gene are LGHNA and YSLEER. The V and J ends lost 0 bases and 7 bases respectively, with 7 bases between them.

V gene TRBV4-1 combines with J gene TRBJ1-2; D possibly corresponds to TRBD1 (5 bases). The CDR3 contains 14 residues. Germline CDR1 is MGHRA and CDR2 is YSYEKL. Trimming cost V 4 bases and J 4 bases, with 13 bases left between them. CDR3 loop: CASSRDAVAYGYTF. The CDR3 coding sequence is TGCGCCAGCAGCCGGGACGCCGTCGCCTATGGCTACACCTTC.